This T cell receptor beta chain is drawn from a study of CD8 T cells in ankylosing spondylitis (dated by TCRdb to the late 2010s). General notes on the study: The study set out to find disease-linked TCR variants by profiling T cell receptor beta repertoires in ankylosing spondylitis patients and healthy donors. The whole study cohort included 85 to 120 healthy donors and under 30 ankylosing spondylitis patients. Peripheral blood was sampled, and synovial fluid was also collected from ankylosing spondylitis patients.

A word on this clonotype: Its antigen is currently not known. No base-level quality is on record; no much larger clone is a single base apart.

Reads for this sample came from an Illumina HiSeq 2500. Quantitative 5'-RACE with molecular barcodes was used to prepare TCR beta libraries. In the original analysis: Disease-linked TCR variants were identified with a new computational method built on a probabilistic model of VDJ rearrangement. TCRdb applied fastp at Q25 and MiXCR to the public reads, then kept only in-frame beta chains. Records with the same CDR3 protein are collapsed into one entry carrying the most frequent genes and DNA. Here the V and J calls rest on TCRdb's processing, not on the authors' analysis. A total of about 330,000 distinct CDR3 sequences appear in this sample, roughly 8% of them only once. In total, the top ten clones hold less than 15% of the sample. V was cut back by 4 bases and J by 5 bases, leaving a gap of 14 bases between them. Based on the germline V gene, the CDR1 and CDR2 sequences are SQVTM and ANQGSEA. Including cysteine and phenylalanine, the CDR3 has 13 amino acids. Kept here is only the CDR3 DNA, which spans 39 bases and is read in frame from base 1.

Points the paper makes about the study in general: Blood from ankylosing spondylitis patients appeared to be characterized by a TCR beta motif composed of about 8 highly homologous amino acid variants. In peripheral blood, the disease-linked clones were found at relatively low frequencies and had a CD8+ phenotype. Some motif variants were previously reported in synovial fluid and blood of reactive arthritis patients, suggesting common disease-initiation mechanisms. The disease-linked clones were reported as significantly enriched in matched synovial fluid samples from ankylosing spondylitis patients.

The sequence is built from TRBV29-1 and TRBJ1-1; the D gene cannot be resolved reliably. The clonotype originates from a male donor with ankylosing spondylitis. Source material: blood, either unsorted or a sorted T cell fraction (not recorded which). The nucleotide sequence reads TGCAGCGTTGGATGGGGAGGAGGGACTGAAGCTTTCTTT. It codes for CSVGWGGGTEAFF.